The sequence of this TCR beta chain was determined in a study of T cells after yellow fever vaccination. Overall study results and limits: A secondary response was less intense yet reached its peak sooner, at day 5 versus 15.

Using its own MiXCR run on the 5' RACE reads, TCRdb lists one record per CDR3 protein. The table shows a few hundred thousand distinct CDR3 sequences, with 11% occurring only once. Regarding this clonotype: Its antigen is still unknown.

The receptor's source is a man between 18 and 29 years old who received the YFV17D yellow fever vaccine. Here the sequenced sample was PBMCs, taken on the day of the first yellow fever vaccination.

The CDR3 region is CASSEAAGGYTF. CDR3 bases: TGTGCCAGCAGTGAAGCTGCGGGTGGCTACACCTTC. The chain uses TRBV2 and TRBJ1-2; D gene uncertain. From germline, CDR1 is SNHLY and CDR2 FYNNEI. The CDR3 consists of 12 residues. With 0 bases removed from V and 7 bases from J, the gap between germline ends came to 6 bases.